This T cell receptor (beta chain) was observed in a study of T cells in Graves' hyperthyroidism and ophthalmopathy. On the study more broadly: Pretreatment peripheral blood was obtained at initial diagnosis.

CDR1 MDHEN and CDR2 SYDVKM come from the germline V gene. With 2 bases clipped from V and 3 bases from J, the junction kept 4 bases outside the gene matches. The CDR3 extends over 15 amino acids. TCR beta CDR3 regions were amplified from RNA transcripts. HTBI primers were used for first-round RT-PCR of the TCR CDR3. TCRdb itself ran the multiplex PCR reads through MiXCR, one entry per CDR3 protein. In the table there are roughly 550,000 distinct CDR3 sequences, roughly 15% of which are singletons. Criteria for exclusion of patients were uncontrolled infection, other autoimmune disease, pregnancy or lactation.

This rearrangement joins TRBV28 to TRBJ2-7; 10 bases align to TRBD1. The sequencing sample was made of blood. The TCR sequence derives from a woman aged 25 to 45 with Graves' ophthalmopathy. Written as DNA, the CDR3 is TGTGCCAGCAGTTTAGGGACAGGGGACTTCTACGAGCAGTACTTC. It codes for CASSLGTGDFYEQYF.